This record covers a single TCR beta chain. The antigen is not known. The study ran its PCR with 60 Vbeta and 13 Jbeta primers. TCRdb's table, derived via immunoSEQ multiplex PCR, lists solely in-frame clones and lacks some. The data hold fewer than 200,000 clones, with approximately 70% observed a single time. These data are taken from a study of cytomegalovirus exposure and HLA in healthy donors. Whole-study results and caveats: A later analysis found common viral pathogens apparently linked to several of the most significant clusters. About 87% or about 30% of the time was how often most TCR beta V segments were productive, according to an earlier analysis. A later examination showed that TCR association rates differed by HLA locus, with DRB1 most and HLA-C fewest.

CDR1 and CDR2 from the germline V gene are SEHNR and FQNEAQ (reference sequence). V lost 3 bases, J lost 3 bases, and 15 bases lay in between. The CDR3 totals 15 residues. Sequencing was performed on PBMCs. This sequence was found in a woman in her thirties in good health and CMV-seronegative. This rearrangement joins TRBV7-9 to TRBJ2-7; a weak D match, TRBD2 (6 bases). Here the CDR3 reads CASSLASGGVYEQYF. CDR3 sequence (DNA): TGTGCCAGCAGCTTGGCCTCAGGAGGGGTCTACGAGCAGTACTTC.